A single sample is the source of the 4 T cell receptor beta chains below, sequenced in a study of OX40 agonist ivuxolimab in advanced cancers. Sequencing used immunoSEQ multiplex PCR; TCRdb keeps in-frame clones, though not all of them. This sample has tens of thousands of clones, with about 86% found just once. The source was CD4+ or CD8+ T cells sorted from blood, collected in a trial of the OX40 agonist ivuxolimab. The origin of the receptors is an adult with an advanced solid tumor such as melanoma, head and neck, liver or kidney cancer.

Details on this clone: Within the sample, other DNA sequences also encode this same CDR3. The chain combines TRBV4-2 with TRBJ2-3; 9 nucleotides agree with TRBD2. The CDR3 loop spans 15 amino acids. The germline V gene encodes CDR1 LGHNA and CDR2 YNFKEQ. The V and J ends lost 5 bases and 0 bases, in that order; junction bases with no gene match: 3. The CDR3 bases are TGTGCCAGCAGCTTAGCGGGAGCTAGCACAGATACGCAGTATTTT. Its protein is CASSLAGASTDTQYF.

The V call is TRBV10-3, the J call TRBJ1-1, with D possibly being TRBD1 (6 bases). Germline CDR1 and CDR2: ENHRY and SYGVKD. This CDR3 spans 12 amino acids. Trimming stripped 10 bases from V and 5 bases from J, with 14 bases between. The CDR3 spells CASGGGSTEAFF. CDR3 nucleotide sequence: TGTGCCAGCGGAGGGGGGAGTACTGAAGCTTTCTTT.

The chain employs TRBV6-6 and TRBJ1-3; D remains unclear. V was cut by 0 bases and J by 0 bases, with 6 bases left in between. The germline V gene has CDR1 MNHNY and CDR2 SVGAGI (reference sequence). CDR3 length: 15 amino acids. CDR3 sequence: CASSYSYSSGNTIYF. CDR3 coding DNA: TGTGCCAGCAGTTACTCGTACAGCTCTGGAAACACCATATATTTT.

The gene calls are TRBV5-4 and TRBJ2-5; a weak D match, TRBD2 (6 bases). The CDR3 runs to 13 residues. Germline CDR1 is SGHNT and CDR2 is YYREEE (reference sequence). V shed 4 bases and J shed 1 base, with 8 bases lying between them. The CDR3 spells CASSPGLQETQYF. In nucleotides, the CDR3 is TGTGCCAGCAGCCCGGGACTCCAAGAGACCCAGTACTTC.